This TCR beta chain stems from a study of PD-L1 blockade in urothelial cancer. For the study at large: T cells were recovered from blood samples at a median of approximately 150,000.

The repertoire was sequenced with immunoSEQ multiplex PCR; TCRdb's copy has only in-frame clones and lacks some. The table shows roughly 29,000 clones, with over 75% occurring only once. Details on this clone: Its target is unknown.

Germline assignment: CDR1 SNHLY and CDR2 FYNNEI. This CDR3 comprises 15 residues. Between the trimmed V and J ends, which lost 8 bases and 0 bases, there was a span of 16 bases. Study-level points and caveats: Tumor-associated clones in the blood of durable-benefit patients grew more at 3 weeks.

The sample in question was PBMCs, obtained around atezolizumab (anti-PD-L1) treatment. This clonotype originated in a man aged 50-60 years with urothelial cancer. V gene TRBV2 combines with J gene TRBJ1-1, with D possibly TRBD1 on 5 matching bases. The CDR3 DNA reads as TGTGCCAGCGGGGGGACGATCGCCGTGAACACTGAAGCTTTCTTT. Protein product: CASGGTIAVNTEAFF. Supplemented by reference TRBV2 and TRBJ1-1, the full variable domain reads EPEVTQTPSHQVTQMGQEVILRCVPISNHLYFYWYRQILGQKVEFLVSFYNNEISEKSEIFDDQFSVERPDGSNFTLKIRSTKLEDSAMYFCASGGTIAVNTEAFFGQGTRLTVV.